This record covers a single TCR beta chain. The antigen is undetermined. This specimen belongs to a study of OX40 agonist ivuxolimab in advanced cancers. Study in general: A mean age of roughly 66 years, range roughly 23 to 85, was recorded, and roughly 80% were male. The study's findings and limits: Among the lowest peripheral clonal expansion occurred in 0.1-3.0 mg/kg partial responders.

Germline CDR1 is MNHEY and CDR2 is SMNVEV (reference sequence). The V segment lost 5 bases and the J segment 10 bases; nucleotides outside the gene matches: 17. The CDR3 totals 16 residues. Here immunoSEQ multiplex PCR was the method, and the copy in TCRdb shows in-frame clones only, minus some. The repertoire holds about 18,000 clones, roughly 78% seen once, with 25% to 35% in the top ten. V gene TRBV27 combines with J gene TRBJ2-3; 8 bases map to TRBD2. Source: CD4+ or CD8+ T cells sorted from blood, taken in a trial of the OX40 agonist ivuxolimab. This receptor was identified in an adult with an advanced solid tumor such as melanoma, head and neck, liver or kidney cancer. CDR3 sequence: CASSLATGPAGGAQYF. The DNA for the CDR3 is TGTGCCAGCAGTCTCGCGACAGGTCCTGCCGGGGGGGCGCAGTATTTT.